These 5 T cell receptor beta chains were all obtained from the same sample, sequenced in a study of blood T cell repertoires in COVID-19. This table comes from immunoSEQ multiplex PCR, and its TCRdb copy is limited to in-frame clones, with some not included. Seen here are about 230,000 clones, 70% to 90% observed once, and the top ten hold more than 10%. The sequenced sample was peripheral blood. The receptors were sampled from a woman younger than 30 who had recovered from COVID-19.

J is TRBJ2-5 and V is TRBV4-1; a weak D match, TRBD2 (5 bases). Deletions cut 1 base from V and 5 bases from J, with 5 bases between. Germline V gene data show CDR1 as MGHRA and CDR2 as YSYEKL. This CDR3 comprises 12 residues. This CDR3 reads CASSQGGETQYF. The DNA of the CDR3 is TGCGCCAGCAGCCAAGGCGGGGAGACCCAGTACTTC.

The genes are TRBV5-6 and TRBJ1-5; 9 bases agree with TRBD1. CDR1 SGHDT and CDR2 YYEEEE come from the germline V gene. Trimming took 3 bases from V and 6 from J; bases not matched to a gene: 13. CDR3 length: 17 residues. Here the CDR3 reads CASSYQRQGDGSQPQHF. The CDR3 DNA reads as TGTGCCAGCAGCTATCAACGACAGGGGGATGGATCTCAGCCCCAGCATTTT.

The chain couples TRBV7-3 to TRBJ2-1; D is unresolved. Germline CDR1 and CDR2: SGHTA and FQGTGA. V lost 2 bases and J 4 bases, leaving 6 bases between the germline ends. The CDR3 spans 13 residues. The CDR3 sequence is CASSLDFYNEQFF. CDR3 bases: TGTGCCAGCAGCTTAGACTTTTACAATGAGCAGTTCTTC.

The V call is TRBV6-4, the J call TRBJ1-2; TRBD1 matches at 9 bases. Germline CDR1 is MRHNA and CDR2 is SNTAGT. Trimming at V came to 2 bases and at J to 6 bases, leaving 7 bases not matched to a gene. The CDR3 length is 15 residues. The CDR3 is CASSDRGQGVDGYTF. The CDR3 nucleotides are TGTGCCAGCAGTGACAGGGGACAGGGAGTCGATGGCTACACCTTC.

J is TRBJ1-2 and V is TRBV21-1. TRBV21-1 is reported as a pseudogene. This CDR3 spans 17 amino acids. CDR3 sequence reads: CASSARVYEALNYGYTF. DNA of the CDR3: TGTGCCAGCAGCGCTCGGGTCTATGAGGCCCTCAACTATGGCTACACCTTC.